The present T cell receptor (beta chain) was sequenced within a study of control samples from healthy donors and cancer patients. Produced via immunoSEQ multiplex PCR; TCRdb's table is partial and in-frame only. The sample contains over 75,000 clones, around 92% of which appear only once. The clonotype was recovered from a man aged 25-40 years in good health. The sequenced material came from blood.

Here the CDR3 reads CASSEGGNYGYTF. CDR3 coding DNA: TGTGCCAGCAGCGAAGGGGGGAACTATGGCTACACCTTC. This chain links TRBV7-8 with TRBJ1-2; D may be TRBD1 (6 bases). V dropped 5 bases and J dropped 2 bases, with 9 bases sitting between them. Germline lookup yields CDR1 SGHVS and CDR2 FQNEAQ. CDR3 length: 13 residues.